The clone carrying this T cell receptor beta chain was counted a single time. Using a J-beta primer mix together with a sample-barcoded 5' primer, a second PCR was run for about 6 to 12 cycles. TCRdb analysed the 5' RACE reads with MiXCR anew, one entry per CDR3 protein. The data contain 790,000 or so distinct CDR3 sequences, around 50% of them singletons. The CDR3 consists of 12 residues. V lost 3 bases and J lost 5, with 7 bases in between. The sample comes from a study of blood T cells in healthy people across ages. This TCR derives from a man in his forties or fifties in good health. Material: blood. The rearrangement links TRBV12-3 or TRBV12-4 to TRBJ1-2; D is ambiguous. CDR3 sequence: CASSFGEYGYTF. As DNA, the CDR3 is TGTGCCAGCAGTTTCGGGGAATATGGCTACACCTTC.